Below, one T cell receptor (beta chain) is given with its context. Its antigen is still unknown. The sample originates from a study of T cells in Graves' hyperthyroidism and ophthalmopathy. Study-level points and caveats: Peripheral blood also featured most of the thyroid clonotypes expanded above 0.001.

Germline-derived CDR1 and CDR2 are SGHTA and FQGNSA. CDR3 length: 17 residues. V was pared by 1 base and J by 0 bases, with 15 bases between. Criteria for exclusion of patients were uncontrolled infection, other autoimmune disease, pregnancy or lactation. Amplification yielded TCR beta CDR3 regions, with RNA transcripts as the source. A first-round RT-PCR of the TCR CDR3 used the HTBI primer set. TCRdb redid the calling of the multiplex PCR reads with MiXCR, one entry per CDR3 protein. Among 700,000 to 950,000 distinct CDR3 sequences, 35% were seen once, and the ten largest hold more than 25%. V is TRBV7-2 and J is TRBJ1-1; no firm D call. This clonotype was obtained from a woman aged 40-49 years with Graves' hyperthyroidism. The sequenced sample was blood. CDR3 residues: CASSLVAGRSMNTEAFF. The CDR3 DNA reads as TGTGCCAGCAGCTTAGTGGCGGGCAGGTCGATGAACACTGAAGCTTTCTTT.